Ten or more counts support the clone carrying this TCR beta chain. Antigen: not known. From the RT-PCR reads, TCRdb called clonotypes with MiXCR, one entry per CDR3 protein. The profile shows hundreds of thousands of distinct CDR3 sequences, roughly 15% of them singletons. The entry originates in a study of response to subunit inactivated influenza vaccine. General study findings and limits: Few additional T cells are recruited per seasonal influenza vaccination, authors suggested.

Germline CDR1 reads MDHEN; CDR2 reads SYDVKM. The CDR3 has 17 residues. Trimming removed 1 base from V and 13 bases from J, with 28 bases in between. Source: PBMCs from blood, taken around 14 days before vaccination. The sequence came from a man over 45 who received an inactivated influenza vaccine. V gene TRBV28 combines with J gene TRBJ1-2, with D uncertain. CDR3 in DNA: TGTGCCAGCAGTTTATTGGCCCCTAGCCCTCGTGGGTCATACCGCACCTTC. Amino acids: CASSLLAPSPRGSYRTF.